This TCR beta chain was observed in a study of STAT5B mutations in CD4+ large granular lymphocyte leukemia. Regarding the study as a whole: Patient CD4-sorted repertoires stayed more clonal than healthy ones after leukemic-clone removal. TRBV06-family usage was enriched in top patient clones (8/27) versus controls (2/35). Higher CD4+ than CD8+ T-LGLL clonality might reflect small sample size.

Data came from immunoSEQ multiplex PCR; TCRdb stores just in-frame clones and leaves some out. The sample has about 32,000 clones, roughly two thirds seen once. Details on this clone: The antigen is undetermined.

V was clipped by 4 bases and J by 3 bases; unmatched bases: 11. The CDR3 covers 16 residues. In germline, CDR1 is SGHAT, CDR2 FQNNGV. V is TRBV11-2 and J is TRBJ2-7, with 8 bases fitting TRBD2. Material for sequencing was CD4+ T cells from blood buffy coats. The sequence was obtained from a human donor in good health. Here the CDR3 reads CASSSLAGQADYEQYF. As DNA, the CDR3 is TGTGCCAGCAGCTCTTTAGCGGGGCAGGCGGACTACGAGCAGTACTTC. Filled out from reference TRBV11-2 and TRBJ2-7, the complete variable domain reads EAGVAQSPRYKIIEKRQSVAFWCNPISGHATLYWYQQILGQGPKLLIQFQNNGVVDDSQLPKDRFSAERLKGVDSTLKIQPAKLEDSAVYLCASSSLAGQADYEQYFGPGTRLTVT.